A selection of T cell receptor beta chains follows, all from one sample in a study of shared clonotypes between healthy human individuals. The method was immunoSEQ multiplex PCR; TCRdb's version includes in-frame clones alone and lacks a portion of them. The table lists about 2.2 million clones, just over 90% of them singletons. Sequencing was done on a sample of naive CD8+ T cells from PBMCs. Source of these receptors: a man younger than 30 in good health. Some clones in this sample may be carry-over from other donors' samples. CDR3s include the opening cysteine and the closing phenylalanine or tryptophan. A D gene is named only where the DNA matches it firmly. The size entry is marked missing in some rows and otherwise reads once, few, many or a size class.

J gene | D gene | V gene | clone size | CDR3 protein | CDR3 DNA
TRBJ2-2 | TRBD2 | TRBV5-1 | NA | CASSLAGLAGGPNTGELFF | TGCGCCAGCAGCTTGGCGGGACTAGCGGGAGGGCCCAACACCGGGGAGCTGTTTTTT
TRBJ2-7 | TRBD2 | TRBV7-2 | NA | CASSLLSGTSGKYEQYF | TGTGCCAGCAGCTTATTGTCCGGGACTAGCGGGAAATACGAGCAGTACTTC
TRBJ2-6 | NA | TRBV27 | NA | CASYRVAYSGANVLTF | TGTGCCAGCTACAGGGTAGCCTACTCTGGGGCCAACGTCCTGACTTTC
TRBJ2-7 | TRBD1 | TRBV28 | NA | CASSPGQGYEQYF | TGTGCCAGCAGCCCGGGACAGGGGTACGAGCAGTACTTC
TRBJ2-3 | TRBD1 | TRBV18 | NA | CASSPLQGAPDTQYF | TGTGCCAGCTCACCATTACAGGGGGCTCCAGATACGCAGTATTTT
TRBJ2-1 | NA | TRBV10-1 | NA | CASSEWRASYNEQFF | TGCGCCAGCAGTGAGTGGCGGGCCTCCTACAATGAGCAGTTCTTC
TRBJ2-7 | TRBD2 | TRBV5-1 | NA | CASAPGTSGYYEQYF | TGCGCCAGCGCTCCGGGGACTAGCGGATACTACGAGCAGTACTTC
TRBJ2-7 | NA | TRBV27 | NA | CASSFSGADYEQYF | TGTGCCAGCAGTTTTTCGGGGGCGGACTACGAGCAGTACTTC
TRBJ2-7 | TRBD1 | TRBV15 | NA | CATAKNRGHFYEQYF | TGTGCCACCGCCAAAAACAGGGGGCATTTTTACGAGCAGTACTTC
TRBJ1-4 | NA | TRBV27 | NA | CASRGDSREKLFF | TGTGCCAGCAGGGGGGACTCACGGGAAAAACTGTTTTTT
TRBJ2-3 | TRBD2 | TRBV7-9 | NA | CASSFDLGLDGTDTQYF | TGTGCCAGCAGCTTTGACCTTGGACTAGACGGCACAGATACGCAGTATTTT
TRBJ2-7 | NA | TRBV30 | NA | CAWRAGGEYEQYF | TGTGCCTGGAGGGCCGGGGGCGAATACGAGCAGTACTTC
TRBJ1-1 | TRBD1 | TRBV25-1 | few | CASSDDRAEAFF | TGTGCCAGCAGTGATGACAGGGCAGAAGCTTTCTTT
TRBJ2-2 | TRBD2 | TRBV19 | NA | CASTQSSGYNTGELFF | TGTGCCAGTACCCAATCTAGCGGATATAACACCGGGGAGCTGTTTTTT
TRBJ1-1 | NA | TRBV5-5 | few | CASSLGHLNTEAFF | TGTGCCAGCAGCTTGGGCCACCTTAACACTGAAGCTTTCTTT
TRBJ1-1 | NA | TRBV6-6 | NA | CASTHWGNTEAFF | TGTGCCAGCACCCATTGGGGGAACACTGAAGCTTTCTTT
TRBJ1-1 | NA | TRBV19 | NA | CASSIWGNTEAFF | TGTGCCAGTAGTATCTGGGGGAACACTGAAGCTTTCTTT
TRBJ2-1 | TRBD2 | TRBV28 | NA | CASSGTSPYNEQFF | TGTGCCAGCAGTGGGACTAGCCCTTACAATGAGCAGTTCTTC
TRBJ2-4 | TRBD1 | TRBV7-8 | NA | CASSGGTGGFENIQYF | TGTGCCAGCAGCGGCGGGACAGGGGGCTTCGAAAACATTCAGTACTTC
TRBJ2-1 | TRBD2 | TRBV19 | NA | CASSIFPSGTDEQFF | TGTGCCAGTAGTATCTTCCCTAGCGGGACCGATGAGCAGTTCTTC
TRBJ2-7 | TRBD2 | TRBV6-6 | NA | CASSYGAGVHEQYF | TGTGCCAGCAGTTACGGGGCGGGAGTCCACGAGCAGTACTTC
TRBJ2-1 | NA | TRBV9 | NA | CASSQGFEQFF | TGTGCCAGCAGCCAGGGGTTTGAGCAGTTCTTC
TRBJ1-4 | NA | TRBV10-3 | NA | CAISESRGATNEKLFF | TGTGCCATCAGTGAGTCGAGGGGGGCAACTAATGAAAAACTGTTTTTT
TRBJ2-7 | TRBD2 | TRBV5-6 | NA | CASSLGLAGEGEQYF | TGTGCCAGCAGCTTGGGGCTAGCGGGAGAGGGCGAGCAGTACTTC
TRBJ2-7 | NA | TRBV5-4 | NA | CASSLGIEGSYEQYF | TGTGCCAGCAGCCTAGGCATCGAGGGGTCCTACGAGCAGTACTTC
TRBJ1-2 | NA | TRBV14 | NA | CASSQSISGTRRGWYGYTF | TGTGCCAGCAGCCAAAGTATATCCGGGACACGGAGGGGCTGGTATGGCTACACCTTC
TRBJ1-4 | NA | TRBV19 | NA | CASSIGGGEKLFF | TGTGCCAGTAGTATCGGCGGAGGAGAAAAACTGTTTTTT
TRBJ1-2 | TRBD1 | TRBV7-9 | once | CASSTGGDIYGYTF | TGTGCCAGCAGCACAGGGGGGGATATTTATGGCTACACCTTC
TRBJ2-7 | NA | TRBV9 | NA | CASSVDQGPTYEQYF | TGTGCCAGCAGCGTAGATCAGGGCCCGACCTACGAGCAGTACTTC
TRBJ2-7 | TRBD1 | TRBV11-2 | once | CASSSWDSKPDEQYF | TGTGCCAGCAGCTCATGGGACAGTAAACCCGACGAGCAGTACTTC
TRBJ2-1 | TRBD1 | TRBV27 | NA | CASSSGTGYNEQFF | TGTGCCAGCAGTTCTGGGACAGGGTACAATGAGCAGTTCTTC
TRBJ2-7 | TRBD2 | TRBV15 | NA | CATSRVLAGVPEQYF | TGTGCCACCAGCAGAGTCCTAGCGGGAGTACCCGAGCAGTACTTC
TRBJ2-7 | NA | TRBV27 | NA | CASSLNGDYEQYF | TGTGCCAGCAGTTTAAACGGAGACTACGAGCAGTACTTC
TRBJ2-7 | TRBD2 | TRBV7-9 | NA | CASSLEGGSYEQYF | TGTGCCAGCAGCTTAGAGGGAGGGTCCTACGAGCAGTACTTC
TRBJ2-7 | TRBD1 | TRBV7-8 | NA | CASSPWDRDEQYF | TGTGCCAGCAGCCCCTGGGACAGGGACGAGCAGTACTTC
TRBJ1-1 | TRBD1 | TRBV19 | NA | CASSMAGGNTEAFF | TGTGCCAGTAGTATGGCAGGGGGGAACACTGAAGCTTTCTTT
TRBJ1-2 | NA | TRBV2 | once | CASMPEGATRYGYTF | TGTGCCAGCATGCCCGAAGGGGCGACACGCTATGGCTACACCTTC
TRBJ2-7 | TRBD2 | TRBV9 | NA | CASSTGTSGSYEQYF | TGTGCCAGCAGCACCGGGACTAGCGGGAGTTACGAGCAGTACTTC
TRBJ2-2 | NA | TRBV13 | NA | CASSFEESGELFF | TGTGCCAGCAGCTTCGAGGAGTCCGGGGAGCTGTTTTTT
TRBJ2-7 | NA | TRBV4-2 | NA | CASSQEGTTLSSYEQYF | TGTGCCAGCAGCCAAGAGGGTACGACTTTGTCTTCCTACGAGCAGTACTTC
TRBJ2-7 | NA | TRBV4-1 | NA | CASSPDGVPYEQYF | TGCGCCAGCAGCCCTGACGGGGTACCCTACGAGCAGTACTTC
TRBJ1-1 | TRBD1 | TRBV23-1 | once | CASSLDRGPNTEAFF | TGCGCCAGCAGTCTCGACAGGGGGCCGAACACTGAAGCTTTCTTT
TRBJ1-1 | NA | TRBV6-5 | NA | CASSYDGREAFF | TGTGCCAGCAGTTACGATGGGCGTGAAGCTTTCTTT
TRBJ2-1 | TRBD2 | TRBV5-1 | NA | CASSLAQLAGGYNEQFF | TGCGCCAGCAGCTTGGCCCAACTAGCGGGAGGGTACAATGAGCAGTTCTTC
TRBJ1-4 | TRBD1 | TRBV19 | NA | CATLDRGYEKLFF | TGTGCCACCCTGGACAGGGGGTATGAAAAACTGTTTTTT
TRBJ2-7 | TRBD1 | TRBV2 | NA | CASTGTGQSYEQYF | TGTGCCAGCACAGGGACAGGGCAAAGCTACGAGCAGTACTTC
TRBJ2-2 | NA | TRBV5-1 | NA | CASSLVAARTANTGELFF | TGCGCCAGCAGCTTGGTTGCAGCCAGGACCGCGAACACCGGGGAGCTGTTTTTT
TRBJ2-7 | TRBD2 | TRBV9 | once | CASSVGTSGNSYEQYF | TGTGCCAGCAGCGTAGGGACTAGCGGGAACTCCTACGAGCAGTACTTC
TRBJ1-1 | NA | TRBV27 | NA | CASSLGLMNTEAFF | TGTGCCAGCAGTCTAGGGTTGATGAACACTGAAGCTTTCTTT
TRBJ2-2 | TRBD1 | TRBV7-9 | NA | CASSSPGQGNTGELFF | TGTGCCAGCAGCTCCCCCGGACAGGGGAACACCGGGGAGCTGTTTTTT
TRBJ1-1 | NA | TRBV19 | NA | CASSTDPRTEAFF | TGTGCCAGTAGTACCGACCCTAGGACTGAAGCTTTCTTT
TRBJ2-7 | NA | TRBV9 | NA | CASSEGDGNYEQYF | TGTGCCAGCAGCGAGGGGGACGGCAACTACGAGCAGTACTTC
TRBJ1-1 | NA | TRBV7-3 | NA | CASSLGSGQMNTEAFF | TGTGCCAGCAGCTTAGGATCTGGACAGATGAACACTGAAGCTTTCTTT